The source of this T cell receptor (beta chain) is a study of control samples from healthy donors and cancer patients (TCRdb year 2020). Worth noting for this clone: Which antigen it targets is not known. No base quality values were provided; no much bigger clone lies one nucleotide off.

The library came from the immunoSEQ multiplex PCR assay. The clones in this table, taken by TCRdb from immuneACCESS, are in-frame only. Not every clone is retained; where verified, under half of the shortfall comes from an unresolved V gene, and the cause of the rest is unknown. The sample table lists over 85,000 clones, 88% of them with a count of one. The ten most abundant clones make up 3.7% of the sample. CDR1 and CDR2 are read off the germline V gene as MNHNS and SASEGT. V is pared back by 3 bases and J by 5 bases, with 5 bases lying between the germline termini. Including the terminal cysteine and phenylalanine, the CDR3 comprises 12 residues. Solely the CDR3 DNA is kept, with 36 bases framed from the first base.

The TCR was taken from a woman aged 55-70 years with lung cancer. Material: PBMCs. Recombination linked TRBV6-1 to TRBJ1-5; the D gene is unclear. The DNA reads as follows: TGTGCCAGCAGTGATCTTGATCAGCCCCAGCATTTT. The resulting protein is CASSDLDQPQHF.